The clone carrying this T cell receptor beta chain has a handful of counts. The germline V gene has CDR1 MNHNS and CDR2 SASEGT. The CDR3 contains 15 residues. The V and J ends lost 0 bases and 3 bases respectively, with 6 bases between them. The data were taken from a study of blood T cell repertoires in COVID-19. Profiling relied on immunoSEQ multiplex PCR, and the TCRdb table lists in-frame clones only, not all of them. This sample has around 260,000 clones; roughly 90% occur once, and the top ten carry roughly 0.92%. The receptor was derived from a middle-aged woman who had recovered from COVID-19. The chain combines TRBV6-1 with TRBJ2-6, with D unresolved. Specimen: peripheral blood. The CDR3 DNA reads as TGTGCCAGCAGTGAAGCCCTTAATGGGGCCAACGTCCTGACTTTC. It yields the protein CASSEALNGANVLTF.